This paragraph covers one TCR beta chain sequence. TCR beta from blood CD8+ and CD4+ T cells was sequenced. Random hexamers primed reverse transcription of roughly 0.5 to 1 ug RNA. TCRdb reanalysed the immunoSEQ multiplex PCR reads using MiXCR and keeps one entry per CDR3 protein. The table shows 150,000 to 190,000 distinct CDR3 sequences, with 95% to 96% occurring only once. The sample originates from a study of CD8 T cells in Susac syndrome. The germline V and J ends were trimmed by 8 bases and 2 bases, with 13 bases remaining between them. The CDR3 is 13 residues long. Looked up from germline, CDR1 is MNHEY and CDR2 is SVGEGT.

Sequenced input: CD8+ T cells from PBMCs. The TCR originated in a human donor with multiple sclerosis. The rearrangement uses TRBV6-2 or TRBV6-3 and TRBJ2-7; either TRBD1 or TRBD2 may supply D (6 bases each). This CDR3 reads CASVGGLAYEQYF. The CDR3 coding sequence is TGTGCCAGCGTCGGGGGCCTCGCCTACGAGCAGTACTTC.